The sequence of this TCR beta chain was determined in a study of T cell responses to AZD1222 COVID-19 vaccine. Sequencing was performed with immunoSEQ multiplex PCR; in TCRdb, only in-frame clones are kept and a portion is missing. Of roughly 150,000 clones detected, over 70% appear once; the ten largest clones hold 8% to 10%. This CDR3 contains 14 residues. Trimming at V came to 7 bases and at J to 2 bases, leaving 6 bases not matched to a gene. CDR1 SEHNR and CDR2 FQNEAQ come from the germline V gene (reference sequence). The sample here was peripheral blood, taken 28 days after the second AZD1222 dose. The clonotype originates from an adult who received the AZD1222 COVID-19 vaccine. The chain joins TRBV7-9 to TRBJ2-7; TRBD1 matches at 9 bases. CDR3 protein: CASTKDRGTYEQYF. The CDR3 bases are TGTGCCAGCACCAAAGACAGGGGGACCTACGAGCAGTACTTC.